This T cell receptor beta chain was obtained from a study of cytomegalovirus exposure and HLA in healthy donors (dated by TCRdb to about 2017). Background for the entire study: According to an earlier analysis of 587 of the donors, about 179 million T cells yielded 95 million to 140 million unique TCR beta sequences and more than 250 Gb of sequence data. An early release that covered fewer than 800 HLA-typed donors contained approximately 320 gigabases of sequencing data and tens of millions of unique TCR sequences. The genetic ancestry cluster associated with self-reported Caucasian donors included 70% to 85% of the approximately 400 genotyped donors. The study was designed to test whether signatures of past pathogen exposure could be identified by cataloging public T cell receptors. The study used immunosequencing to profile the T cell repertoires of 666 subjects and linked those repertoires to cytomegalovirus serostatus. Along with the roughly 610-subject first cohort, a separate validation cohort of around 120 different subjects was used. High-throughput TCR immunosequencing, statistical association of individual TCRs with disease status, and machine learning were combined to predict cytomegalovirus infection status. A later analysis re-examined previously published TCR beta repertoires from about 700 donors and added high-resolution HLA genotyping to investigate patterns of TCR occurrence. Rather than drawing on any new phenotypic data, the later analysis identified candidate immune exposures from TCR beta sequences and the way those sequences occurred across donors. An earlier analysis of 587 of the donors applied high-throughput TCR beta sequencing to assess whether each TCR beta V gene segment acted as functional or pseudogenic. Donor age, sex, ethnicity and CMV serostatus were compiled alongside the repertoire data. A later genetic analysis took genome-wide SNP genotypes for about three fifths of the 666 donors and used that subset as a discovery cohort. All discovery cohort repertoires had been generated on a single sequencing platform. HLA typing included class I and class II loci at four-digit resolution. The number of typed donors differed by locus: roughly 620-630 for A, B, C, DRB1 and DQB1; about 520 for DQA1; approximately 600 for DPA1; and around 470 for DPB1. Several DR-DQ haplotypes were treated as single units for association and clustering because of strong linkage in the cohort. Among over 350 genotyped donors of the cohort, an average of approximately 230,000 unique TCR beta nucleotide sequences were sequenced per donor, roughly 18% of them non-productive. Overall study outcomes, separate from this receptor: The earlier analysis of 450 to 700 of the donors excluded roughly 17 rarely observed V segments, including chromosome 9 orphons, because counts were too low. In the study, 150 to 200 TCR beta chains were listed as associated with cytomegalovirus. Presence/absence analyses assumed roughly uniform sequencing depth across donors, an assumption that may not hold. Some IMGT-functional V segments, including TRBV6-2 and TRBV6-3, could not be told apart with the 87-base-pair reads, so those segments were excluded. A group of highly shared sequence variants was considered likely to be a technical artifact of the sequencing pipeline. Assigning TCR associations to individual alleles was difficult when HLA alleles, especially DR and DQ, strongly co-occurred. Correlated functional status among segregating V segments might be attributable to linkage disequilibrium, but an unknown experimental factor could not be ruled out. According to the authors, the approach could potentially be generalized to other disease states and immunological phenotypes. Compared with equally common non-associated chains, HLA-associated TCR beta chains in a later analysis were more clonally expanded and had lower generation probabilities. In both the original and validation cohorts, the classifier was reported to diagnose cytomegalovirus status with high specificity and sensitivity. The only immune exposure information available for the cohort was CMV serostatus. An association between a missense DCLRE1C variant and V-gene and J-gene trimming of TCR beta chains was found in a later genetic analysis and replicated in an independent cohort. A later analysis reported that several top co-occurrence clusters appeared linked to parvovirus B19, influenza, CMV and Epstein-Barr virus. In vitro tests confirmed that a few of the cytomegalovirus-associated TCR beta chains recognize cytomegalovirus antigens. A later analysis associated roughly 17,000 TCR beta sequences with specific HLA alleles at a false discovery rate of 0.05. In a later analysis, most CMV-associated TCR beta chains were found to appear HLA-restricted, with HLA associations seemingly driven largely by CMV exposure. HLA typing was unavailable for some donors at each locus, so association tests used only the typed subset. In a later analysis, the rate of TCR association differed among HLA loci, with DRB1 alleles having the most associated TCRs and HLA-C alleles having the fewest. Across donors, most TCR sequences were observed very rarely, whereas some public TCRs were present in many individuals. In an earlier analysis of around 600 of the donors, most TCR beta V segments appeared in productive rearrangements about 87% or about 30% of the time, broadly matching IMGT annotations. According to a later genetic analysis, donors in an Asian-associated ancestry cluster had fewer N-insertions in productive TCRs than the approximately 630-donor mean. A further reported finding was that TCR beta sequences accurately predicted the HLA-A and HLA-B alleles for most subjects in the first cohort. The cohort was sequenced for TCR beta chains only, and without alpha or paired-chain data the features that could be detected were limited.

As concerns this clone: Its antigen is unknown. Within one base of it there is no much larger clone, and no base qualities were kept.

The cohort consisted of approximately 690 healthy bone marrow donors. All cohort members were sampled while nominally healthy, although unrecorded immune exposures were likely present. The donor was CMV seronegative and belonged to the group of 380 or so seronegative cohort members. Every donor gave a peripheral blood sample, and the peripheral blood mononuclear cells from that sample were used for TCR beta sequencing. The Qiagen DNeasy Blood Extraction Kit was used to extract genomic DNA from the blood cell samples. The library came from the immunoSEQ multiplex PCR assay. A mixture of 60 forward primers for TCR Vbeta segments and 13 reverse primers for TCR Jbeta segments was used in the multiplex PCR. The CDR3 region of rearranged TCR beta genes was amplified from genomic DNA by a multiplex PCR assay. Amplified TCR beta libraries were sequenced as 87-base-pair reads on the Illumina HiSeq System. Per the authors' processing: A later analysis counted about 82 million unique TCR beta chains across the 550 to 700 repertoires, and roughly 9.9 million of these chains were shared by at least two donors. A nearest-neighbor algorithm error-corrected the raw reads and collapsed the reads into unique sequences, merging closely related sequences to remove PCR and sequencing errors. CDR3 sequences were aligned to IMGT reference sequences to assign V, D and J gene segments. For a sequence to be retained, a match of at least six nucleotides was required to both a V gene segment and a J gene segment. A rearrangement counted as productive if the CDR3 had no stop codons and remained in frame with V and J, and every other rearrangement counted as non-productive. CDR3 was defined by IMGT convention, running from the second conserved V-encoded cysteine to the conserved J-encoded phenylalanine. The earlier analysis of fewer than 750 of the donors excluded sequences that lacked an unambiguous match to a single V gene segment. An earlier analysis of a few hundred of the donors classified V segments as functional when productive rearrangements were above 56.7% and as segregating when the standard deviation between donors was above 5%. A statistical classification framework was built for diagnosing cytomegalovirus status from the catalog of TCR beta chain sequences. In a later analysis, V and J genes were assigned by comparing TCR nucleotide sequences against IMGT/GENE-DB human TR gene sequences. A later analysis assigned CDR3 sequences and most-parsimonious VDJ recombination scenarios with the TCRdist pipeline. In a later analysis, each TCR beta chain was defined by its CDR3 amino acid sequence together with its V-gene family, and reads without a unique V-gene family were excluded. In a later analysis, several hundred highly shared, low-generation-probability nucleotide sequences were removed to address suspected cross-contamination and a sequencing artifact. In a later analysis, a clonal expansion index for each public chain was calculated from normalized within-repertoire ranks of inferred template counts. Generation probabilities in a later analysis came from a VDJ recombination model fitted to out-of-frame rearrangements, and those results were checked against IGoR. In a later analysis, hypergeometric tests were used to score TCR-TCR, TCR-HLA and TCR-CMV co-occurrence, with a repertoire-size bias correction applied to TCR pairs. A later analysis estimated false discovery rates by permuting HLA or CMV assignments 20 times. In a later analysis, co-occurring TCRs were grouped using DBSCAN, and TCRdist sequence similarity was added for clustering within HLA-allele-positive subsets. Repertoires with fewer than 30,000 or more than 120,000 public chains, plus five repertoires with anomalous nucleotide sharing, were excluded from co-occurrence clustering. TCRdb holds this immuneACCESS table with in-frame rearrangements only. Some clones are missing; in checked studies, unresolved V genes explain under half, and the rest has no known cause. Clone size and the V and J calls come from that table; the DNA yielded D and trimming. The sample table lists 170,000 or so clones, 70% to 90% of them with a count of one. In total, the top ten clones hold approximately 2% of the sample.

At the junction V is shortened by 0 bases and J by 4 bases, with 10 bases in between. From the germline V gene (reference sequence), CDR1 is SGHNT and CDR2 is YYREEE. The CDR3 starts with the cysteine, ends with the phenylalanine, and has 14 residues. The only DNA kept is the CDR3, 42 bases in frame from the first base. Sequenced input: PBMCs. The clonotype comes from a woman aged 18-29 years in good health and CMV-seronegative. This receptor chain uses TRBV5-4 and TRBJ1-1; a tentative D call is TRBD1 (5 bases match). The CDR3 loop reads CASSLVGGGTEAFF. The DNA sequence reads TGTGCCAGCAGCTTGGTCGGGGGTGGCACTGAAGCTTTCTTT.